These 24 T cell receptor beta chains came from one sample sequenced in a study of blood T cell repertoires in COVID-19. Data came from immunoSEQ multiplex PCR; TCRdb stores just in-frame clones and leaves some out. Of fewer than 350,000 clones in the sample, around nine tenths were seen once. Sequences were obtained from PBMCs or T cells enriched from blood (not recorded which). These receptors were taken from a man in his fifties or sixties who had recovered from COVID-19.

This chain uses TRBV7-2 with TRBJ2-3; TRBD2 agrees at 10 bases. The germline V gene encodes CDR1 SGHTA and CDR2 FQGNSA. This CDR3 contains 16 residues. Trimming cost V 5 bases and J 9 bases; bases outside gene matches: 14. This CDR3 reads CASSRLAGVGRYTQYF. The CDR3 DNA reads TGTGCCAGCAGCCGCCTAGCGGGAGTGGGAAGATACACGCAGTATTTT.

The CDR3 here is CASSFLRAGANVLTF. CDR3 DNA: TGTGCCAGCAGCTTCCTCAGGGCTGGGGCCAACGTCCTGACTTTC. The chain couples TRBV11-2 to TRBJ2-6, with a possible D match to TRBD1 (5 bases). The CDR3 has 15 residues. From germline, CDR1 is SGHAT and CDR2 FQNNGV. Between the trimmed V and J ends, which lost 3 bases and 2 bases, there was a span of 8 bases.

Written as DNA, the CDR3 is TGTGCCAGCATTCCCGAAGCGAACACTGAAGCTTTCTTT. Its translation is CASIPEANTEAFF. The chain employs TRBV2 and TRBJ1-1; D is undetermined. V shed 7 bases and J shed 1 base, with 10 bases lying between them. Germline lookup yields CDR1 SNHLY and CDR2 FYNNEI. This CDR3 spans 13 amino acids.

The chain joins TRBV28 to TRBJ1-5, with a weak D call TRBD1 (5 bases). Between the trimmed V and J ends, which lost 5 bases and 2 bases, there was a span of 16 bases. Per germline, CDR1 MDHEN and CDR2 SYDVKM. The CDR3 length is 16 residues. CDR3 coding DNA: TGTGCCAGCAGTATCGCGGGGCTCCAGGGCAATCAGCCCCAGCATTTT. It yields the protein CASSIAGLQGNQPQHF.

Of note for this clone: Other DNA variants within this sample encode the same CDR3. The chain links TRBV28 to TRBJ2-1; possible D gene TRBD2, 5 bases. The germline V gene has CDR1 MDHEN and CDR2 SYDVKM. V lost 3 bases, J lost 6 bases, and 6 bases lay in between. The CDR3 is made up of 12 amino acids. The CDR3 loop is CASSFSVNEQFF. The CDR3 nucleotides read TGTGCCAGCAGTTTTAGCGTCAATGAGCAGTTCTTC.

The V gene is TRBV7-9, the J gene TRBJ1-3; D ambiguous. The CDR3 has 13 amino acids. V was trimmed by 6 bases and J by 1 base, leaving 7 bases between them. From germline, CDR1 is SEHNR and CDR2 FQNEAQ (reference sequence). In DNA form, the CDR3 reads TGTGCCAGCAGTCCGGGGTCTGGAAACACCATATATTTT. Its protein is CASSPGSGNTIYF.

The chain recombines TRBV27 with TRBJ2-1; D possibly corresponds to TRBD2 (5 bases). Trimming took off 5 bases at V and 9 bases at J, with 8 bases between the two ends. Germline values: CDR1 MNHEY, CDR2 SMNVEV (reference sequence). The CDR3 is 11 amino acids. The CDR3 bases are TGTGCCAGCAGTACTAGAGCTGAGCAGTTCTTC. This encodes CASSTRAEQFF.

The chain carries TRBV25-1 and TRBJ1-1, with TRBD1 matching over 11 bases. CDR3 size: 13 residues. The V gene's germline CDR1 is MGHDK and CDR2 SYGVNS. V gave up 8 bases and J gave up 5 bases; unmatched junction bases: 4. The CDR3 coding sequence is TGTGCCAGCGGGGGACAGGGGGGGACTGAAGCTTTCTTT. Its translation is CASGGQGGTEAFF.

The gene calls are TRBV7-2 and TRBJ2-7, with 11 bases that match TRBD1. Germline V gene sequence: CDR1 SGHTA, CDR2 FQGNSA. CDR3 length equals 18 residues. The junction had 15 bases not matched to a gene; V was cut back by 6 bases and J by 2 bases. DNA for the CDR3: TGTGCCAGCAGTACTCCGGGACAGGGGGAGGGGGCCCCCTACGAGCAGTACTTC. Translated, it gives CASSTPGQGEGAPYEQYF.

V is TRBV2 and J is TRBJ2-7; D is undetermined. The germline CDR1 and CDR2 sequences are SNHLY and FYNNEI. Deletions cut 0 bases from V and 2 bases from J, with 8 bases between. The CDR3 length is 14 residues. Here the CDR3 reads CASSEAEATYEQYF. The CDR3 bases are TGTGCCAGCAGTGAAGCGGAAGCGACCTACGAGCAGTACTTC.

The chain carries TRBV10-3 and TRBJ2-7, with 11 bases matching TRBD2. V was clipped by 6 bases and J by 2 bases; unmatched bases: 6. The germline gives CDR1 ENHRY, CDR2 SYGVKD. The CDR3 contains 15 residues. CDR3 DNA: TGTGCCATCAGAACCGGGACTAGCGGAACCTACGAGCAGTACTTC. As protein: CAIRTGTSGTYEQYF.

This clone appeared a single time. The chain links TRBV28 to TRBJ2-1; 14 bases fit TRBD2. With V trimmed by 8 bases and J by 4 bases, 4 bases remained unmatched. The CDR3 contains 15 residues. Germline CDR1 MDHEN, CDR2 SYDVKM. CDR3 bases: TGTGCCAGCGGGACTAGCGGGAGTAAGTACAATGAGCAGTTCTTC. Protein product: CASGTSGSKYNEQFF. Based on the CDR3 plus reference TRBV28 and TRBJ2-1, the full variable domain is DVKVTQSSRYLVKRTGEKVFLECVQDMDHENMFWYRQDPGLGLRLIYFSYDVKMKEKGDIPEGYSVSREKKERFSLILESASTNQTSMYLCASGTSGSKYNEQFFGPGTRLTVL.

The chain uses TRBV28 and TRBJ2-2, with 7 bases fitting TRBD1. This CDR3 spans 13 amino acids. V lost 8 bases, J lost 6 bases, and 6 bases stayed unmatched. The germline CDR1 and CDR2 sequences are MDHEN and SYDVKM. This CDR3 is CASLRQGSGELFF. The CDR3, as DNA: TGTGCCAGCCTGCGACAGGGCTCCGGGGAGCTGTTTTTT.

The chain links TRBV7-3 to TRBJ1-4; possible D gene TRBD1, 6 bases. The germline V gene encodes CDR1 SGHTA and CDR2 FQGTGA. The V end was cut by 2 bases, the J end by 8 bases, with 9 bases between. This CDR3 is 13 amino acids long. DNA of the CDR3: TGTGCCAGCAGCTTAGTTCAGGGGGAAAAACTGTTTTTT. Its protein is CASSLVQGEKLFF.

This clone has a single count. J is TRBJ2-7 and V is TRBV24-1, with TRBD2 matching 7 bases. This CDR3 spans 16 amino acids. V dropped 1 base and J dropped 4; count of bases not matched to a gene: 9. CDR1 and CDR2 from the germline V gene are KGHDR and SFDVKD. CDR3 sequence: CATSDLGRGGKYEQYF. In DNA, the CDR3 is TGTGCCACCAGTGATTTAGGGAGGGGCGGGAAATACGAGCAGTACTTC.

This clone occurred once. V and J are TRBV27 and TRBJ1-5; D call uncertain. Germline V gene lookup returns CDR1 MNHEY and CDR2 SMNVEV (reference sequence). The CDR3 sequence is 14 residues long. The ends were cut back, 3 bases at V and 9 bases at J, with 15 bases in the middle. CDR3 sequence: CASSLLRSRGPQHF. CDR3 nucleotide sequence: TGTGCCAGCAGTTTGTTGCGGTCCCGGGGGCCCCAGCATTTT.

The DNA of the CDR3 is TGCGCCAGCAGCTTGGGGACAGCCGGAGCTGGGGCCAACGTCCTGACTTTC. Its translation: CASSLGTAGAGANVLTF. The chain employs TRBV5-1 and TRBJ2-6; TRBD1 might be the D (6 bases). Per the germline V gene, CDR1 is SGHRS and CDR2 is YFSETQ. The CDR3 spans 17 residues. Trimming pared 0 bases from V and 2 bases from J, leaving 12 bases between.

The chain has TRBV10-1 and TRBJ2-3; 12 bases agree with TRBD2. Looked up from germline, CDR1 is WNHNN and CDR2 is SYGVQD (reference sequence). The CDR3 consists of 16 residues. Losses at the gene ends were 3 bases for V and 4 bases for J; bases not matched to a gene: 5. CDR3 nucleotide sequence: TGCGCCAGCAGTGACCAGACTAGCGGGAGATCAGATACGCAGTATTTT. It yields the protein CASSDQTSGRSDTQYF.

This clone is a singleton in its sample. CDR3 sequence: CASSRSGSSYEQYF. The DNA for the CDR3 is TGCGCCAGCAGTCGGTCGGGAAGCTCCTACGAGCAGTACTTC. This chain uses TRBV5-1 with TRBJ2-7; tentatively, D is TRBD2 (5 bases). Germline V lookup: CDR1 SGHRS, CDR2 YFSETQ. Deletions cut 5 bases from V and 0 bases from J, with 12 bases between. The CDR3 is made up of 14 amino acids.

This chain uses TRBV5-1 with TRBJ2-1; TRBD2 matches 7 bases. The germline CDR1 and CDR2 sequences are SGHRS and YFSETQ. V was pared by 2 bases and J by 5 bases, with 7 bases of the junction left unmatched. The length of the CDR3 is 15 residues. The CDR3 DNA reads TGCGCCAGCAGCTTAGGCGGGAGTTTCAACAATGAGCAGTTCTTC. This gives the protein CASSLGGSFNNEQFF. The full variable domain, completed using reference TRBV5-1 and TRBJ2-1, is KAGVTQTPRYLIKTRGQQVTLSCSPISGHRSVSWYQQTPGQGLQFLFEYFSETQRNKGNFPGRFSGRQFSNSRSEMNVSTLELGDSALYLCASSLGGSFNNEQFFGPGTRLTVL.

V gene TRBV20-1 combines with J gene TRBJ2-7, with D perhaps TRBD1 (5 bases). V lost 3 bases to trimming and J lost 4 bases, with 16 bases between them. Germline V gene data show CDR1 as DFQATT and CDR2 as SNEGSKA (reference sequence). The CDR3 spans 14 residues. The CDR3 loop reads CSASRPGNGYEQYF. Written as DNA, the CDR3 is TGCAGTGCTAGTAGGCCAGGGAATGGGTACGAGCAGTACTTC.

The chain recombines TRBV28 with TRBJ2-5, with 8 bases lining up with TRBD2. The V gene's germline CDR1 is MDHEN and CDR2 SYDVKM. This CDR3 contains 14 residues. With 7 bases clipped from V and 4 bases from J, the junction kept 8 bases outside the gene matches. CDR3 loop: CASTPGGRLETQYF. Here the CDR3 DNA reads TGTGCCAGCACCCCGGGAGGGCGGTTAGAGACCCAGTACTTC.

The V and J genes are TRBV2 and TRBJ2-1; 7 bases align to TRBD1. Unmatched junction bases numbered 5, after V lost 3 bases and J lost 6 bases. The CDR3 runs to 14 residues. Germline CDR1 and CDR2: SNHLY and FYNNEI. The CDR3 protein is CASSDWDSLNEQFF. CDR3 in DNA: TGTGCCAGCAGTGATTGGGACAGTCTCAATGAGCAGTTCTTC.

The chain is built from TRBV5-1 and TRBJ1-2; D uncertain. This CDR3 has 14 amino acids. The germline V and J ends were trimmed by 0 bases and 5 bases, with 11 bases remaining between them. CDR1 and CDR2 from the germline V gene are SGHRS and YFSETQ. The CDR3 coding sequence is TGCGCCAGCAGCTTGGGGGCCTGGGAGTATGGCTACACCTTC. Encoded protein: CASSLGAWEYGYTF.